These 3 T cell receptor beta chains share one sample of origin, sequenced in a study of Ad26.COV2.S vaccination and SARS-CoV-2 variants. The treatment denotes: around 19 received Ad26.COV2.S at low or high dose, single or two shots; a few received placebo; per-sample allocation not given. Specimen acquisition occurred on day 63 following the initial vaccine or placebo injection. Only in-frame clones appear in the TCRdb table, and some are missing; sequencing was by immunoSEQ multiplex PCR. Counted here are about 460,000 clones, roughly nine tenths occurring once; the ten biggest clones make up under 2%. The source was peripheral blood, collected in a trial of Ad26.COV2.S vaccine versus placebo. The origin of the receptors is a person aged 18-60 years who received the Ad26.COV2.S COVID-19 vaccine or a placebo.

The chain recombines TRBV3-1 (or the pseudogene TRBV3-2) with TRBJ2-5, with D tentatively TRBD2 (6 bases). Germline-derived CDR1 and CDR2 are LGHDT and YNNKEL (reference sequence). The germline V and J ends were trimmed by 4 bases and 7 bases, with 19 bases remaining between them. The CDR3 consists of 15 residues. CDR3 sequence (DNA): TGTGCCAGCAGCCCCATTATGGGTACCGGGGGGACCCAGTACTTC. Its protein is CASSPIMGTGGTQYF.

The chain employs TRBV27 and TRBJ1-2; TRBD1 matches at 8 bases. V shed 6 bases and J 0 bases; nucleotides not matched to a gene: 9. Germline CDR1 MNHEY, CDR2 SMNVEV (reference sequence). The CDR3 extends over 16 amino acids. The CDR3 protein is CASSRAGGRANYGYTF. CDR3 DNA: TGTGCCAGCAGCCGAGCAGGGGGCCGGGCTAACTATGGCTACACCTTC.

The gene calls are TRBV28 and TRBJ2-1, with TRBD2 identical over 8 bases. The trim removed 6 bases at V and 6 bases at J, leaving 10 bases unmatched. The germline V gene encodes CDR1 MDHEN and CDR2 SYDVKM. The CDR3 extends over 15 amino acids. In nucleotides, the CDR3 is TGTGCCAGCAGCTATTGGGGACTAGTGCCCAATGAGCAGTTCTTC. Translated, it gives CASSYWGLVPNEQFF.